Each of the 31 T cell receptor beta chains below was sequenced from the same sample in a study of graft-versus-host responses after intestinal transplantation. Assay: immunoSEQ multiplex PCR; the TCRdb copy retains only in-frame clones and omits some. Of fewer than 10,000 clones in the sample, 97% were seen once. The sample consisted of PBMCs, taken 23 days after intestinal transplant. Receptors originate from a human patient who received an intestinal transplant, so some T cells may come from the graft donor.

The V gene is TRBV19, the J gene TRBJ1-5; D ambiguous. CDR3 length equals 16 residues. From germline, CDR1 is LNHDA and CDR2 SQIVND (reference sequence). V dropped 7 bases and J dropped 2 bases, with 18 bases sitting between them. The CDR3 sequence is CASKGVNPNGNQPQHF. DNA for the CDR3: TGTGCCAGTAAGGGTGTAAATCCCAATGGCAATCAGCCCCAGCATTTT.

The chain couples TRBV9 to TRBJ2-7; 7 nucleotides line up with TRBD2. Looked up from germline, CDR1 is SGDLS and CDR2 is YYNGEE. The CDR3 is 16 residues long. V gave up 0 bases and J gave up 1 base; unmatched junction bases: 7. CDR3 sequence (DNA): TGTGCCAGCAGCGTAGCCGCGGGAGTCGAATCCTACGAGCAGTACTTC. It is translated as CASSVAAGVESYEQYF.

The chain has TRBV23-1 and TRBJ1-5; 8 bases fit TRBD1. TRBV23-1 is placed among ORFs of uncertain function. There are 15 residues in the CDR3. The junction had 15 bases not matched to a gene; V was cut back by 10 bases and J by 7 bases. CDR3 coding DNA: TGCGCCATCCTTCAGGGGGCGGCCGGGGAACAGCCCCAGCATTTT. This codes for CAILQGAAGEQPQHF.

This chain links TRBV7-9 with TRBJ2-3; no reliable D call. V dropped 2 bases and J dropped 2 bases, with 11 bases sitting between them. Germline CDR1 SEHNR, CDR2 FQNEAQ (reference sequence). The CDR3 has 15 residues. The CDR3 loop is CASSLSVLNTDTQYF. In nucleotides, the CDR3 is TGTGCCAGCAGCTTAAGCGTCCTGAACACAGATACGCAGTATTTT.

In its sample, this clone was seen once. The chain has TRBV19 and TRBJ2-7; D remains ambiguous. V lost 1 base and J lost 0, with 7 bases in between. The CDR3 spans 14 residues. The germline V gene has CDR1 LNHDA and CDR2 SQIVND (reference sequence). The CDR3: CASSIGSFSYEQYF. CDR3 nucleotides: TGTGCCAGTAGTATAGGGAGCTTCTCCTACGAGCAGTACTTC.

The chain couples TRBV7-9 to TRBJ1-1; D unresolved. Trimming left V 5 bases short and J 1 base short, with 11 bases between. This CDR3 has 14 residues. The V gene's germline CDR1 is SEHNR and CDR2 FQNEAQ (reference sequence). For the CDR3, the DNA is TGTGCCAGCAGCGGAGGACTGGGGAACACTGAAGCTTTCTTT. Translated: CASSGGLGNTEAFF.

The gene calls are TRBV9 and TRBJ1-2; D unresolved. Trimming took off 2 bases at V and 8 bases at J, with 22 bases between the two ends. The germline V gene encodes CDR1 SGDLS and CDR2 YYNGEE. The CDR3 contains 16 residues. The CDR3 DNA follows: TGTGCCAGCAGCGTTCGGCCGGAAGTCCGTTCGTGGGGCTACACCTTC. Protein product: CASSVRPEVRSWGYTF.

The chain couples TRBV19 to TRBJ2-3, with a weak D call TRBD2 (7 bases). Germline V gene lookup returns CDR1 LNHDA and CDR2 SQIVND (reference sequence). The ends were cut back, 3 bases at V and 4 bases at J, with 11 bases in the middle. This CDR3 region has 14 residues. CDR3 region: CASSMGGLADTQYF. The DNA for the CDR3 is TGTGCCAGTAGTATGGGGGGGCTGGCAGATACGCAGTATTTT.

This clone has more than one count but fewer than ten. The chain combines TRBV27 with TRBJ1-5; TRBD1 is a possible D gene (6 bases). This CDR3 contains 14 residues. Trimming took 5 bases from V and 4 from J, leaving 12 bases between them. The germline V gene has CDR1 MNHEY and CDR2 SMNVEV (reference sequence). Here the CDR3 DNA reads TGTGCCAGCAGTCCGGAGGGGGTAAATCAGCCCCAGCATTTT. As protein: CASSPEGVNQPQHF.

The DNA for the CDR3 is TGTGCCAGCAGTTCTTGGCTCAGGGCCAGAAGCTACGAGCAGTACTTC. It translates to CASSSWLRARSYEQYF. V is TRBV6-5 and J is TRBJ2-7; tentative D call: TRBD1 (5 bases). The CDR3 contains 16 residues. Germline assignment: CDR1 MNHEY and CDR2 SVGAGI. Trimming took off 4 bases at V and 3 bases at J, with 19 bases between the two ends.

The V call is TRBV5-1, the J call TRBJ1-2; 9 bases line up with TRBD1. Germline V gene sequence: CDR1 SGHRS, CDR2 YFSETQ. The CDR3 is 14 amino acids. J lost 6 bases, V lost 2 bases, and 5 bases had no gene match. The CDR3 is CASSLTGTGNGYTF. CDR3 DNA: TGCGCCAGCAGCTTAACCGGGACAGGGAATGGCTACACCTTC.

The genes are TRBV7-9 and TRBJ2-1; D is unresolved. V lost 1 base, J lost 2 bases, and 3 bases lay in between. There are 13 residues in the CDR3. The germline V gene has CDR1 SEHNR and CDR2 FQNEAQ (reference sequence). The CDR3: CASSLGAYNEQFF. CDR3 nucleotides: TGTGCCAGCAGCTTAGGAGCCTACAATGAGCAGTTCTTC. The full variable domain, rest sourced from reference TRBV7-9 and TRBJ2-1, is DTGVSQNPRHKITKRGQNVTFRCDPISEHNRLYWYRQTLGQGPEFLTYFQNEAQLEKSRLLSDRFSAERPKGSFSTLEIQRTEQGDSAMYLCASSLGAYNEQFFGPGTRLTVL.

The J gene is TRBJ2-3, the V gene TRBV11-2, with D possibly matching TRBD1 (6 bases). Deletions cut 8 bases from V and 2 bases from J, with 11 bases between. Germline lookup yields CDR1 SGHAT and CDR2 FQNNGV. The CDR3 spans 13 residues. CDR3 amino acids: CASEGDLTDTQYF. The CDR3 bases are TGTGCCAGCGAGGGGGACCTCACAGATACGCAGTATTTT.

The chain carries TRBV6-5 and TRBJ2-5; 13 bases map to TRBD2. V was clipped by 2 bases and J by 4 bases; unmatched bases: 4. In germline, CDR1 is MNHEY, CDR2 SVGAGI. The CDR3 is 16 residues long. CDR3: CASSYGLAGVRETQYF. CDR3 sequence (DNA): TGTGCCAGCAGTTACGGACTAGCGGGAGTTAGAGAGACCCAGTACTTC.

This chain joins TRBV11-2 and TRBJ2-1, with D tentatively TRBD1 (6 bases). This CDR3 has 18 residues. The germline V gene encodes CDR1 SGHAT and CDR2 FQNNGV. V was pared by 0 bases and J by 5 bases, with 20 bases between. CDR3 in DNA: TGTGCCAGCAGCTTAGAACCTAGACAGGCCGGGCCCCACAATGAGCAGTTCTTC. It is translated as CASSLEPRQAGPHNEQFF.

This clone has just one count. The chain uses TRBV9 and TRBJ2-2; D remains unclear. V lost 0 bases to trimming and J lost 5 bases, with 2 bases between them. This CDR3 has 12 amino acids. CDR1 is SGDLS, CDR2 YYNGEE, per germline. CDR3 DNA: TGTGCCAGCAGCGTAGTTACCGGGGAGCTGTTTTTT. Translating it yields CASSVVTGELFF.

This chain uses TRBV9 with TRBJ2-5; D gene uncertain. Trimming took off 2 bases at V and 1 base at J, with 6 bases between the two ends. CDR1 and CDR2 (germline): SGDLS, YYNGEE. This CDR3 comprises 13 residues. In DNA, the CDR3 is TGTGCCAGCAGCGTCTGGAGCCAAGAGACCCAGTACTTC. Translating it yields CASSVWSQETQYF.

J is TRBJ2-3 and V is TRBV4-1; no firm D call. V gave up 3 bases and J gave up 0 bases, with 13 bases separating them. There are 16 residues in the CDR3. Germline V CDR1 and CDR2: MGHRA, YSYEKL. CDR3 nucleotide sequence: TGCGCCAGCAGCCACCCCGCGGACCCTAGCACAGATACGCAGTATTTT. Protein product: CASSHPADPSTDTQYF.

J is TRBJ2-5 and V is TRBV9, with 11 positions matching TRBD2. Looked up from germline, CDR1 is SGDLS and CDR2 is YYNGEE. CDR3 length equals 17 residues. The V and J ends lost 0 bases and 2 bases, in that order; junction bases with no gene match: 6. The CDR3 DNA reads TGTGCCAGCAGCGTAGCTAGCGGGAGGATGGGGCAAGAGACCCAGTACTTC. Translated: CASSVASGRMGQETQYF.

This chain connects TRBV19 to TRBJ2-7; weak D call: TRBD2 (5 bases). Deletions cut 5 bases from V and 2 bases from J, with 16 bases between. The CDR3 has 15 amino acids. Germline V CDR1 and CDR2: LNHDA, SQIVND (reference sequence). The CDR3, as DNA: TGTGCCAGTAGTCCAAGGCACTACGGGACCTACGAGCAGTACTTC. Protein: CASSPRHYGTYEQYF.

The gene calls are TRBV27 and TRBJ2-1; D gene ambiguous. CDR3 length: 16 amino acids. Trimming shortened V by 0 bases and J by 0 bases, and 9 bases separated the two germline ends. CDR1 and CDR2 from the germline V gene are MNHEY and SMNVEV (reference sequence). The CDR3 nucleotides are TGTGCCAGCAGTTTATCGTCGGATAGCTCCTACAATGAGCAGTTCTTC. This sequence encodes CASSLSSDSSYNEQFF.

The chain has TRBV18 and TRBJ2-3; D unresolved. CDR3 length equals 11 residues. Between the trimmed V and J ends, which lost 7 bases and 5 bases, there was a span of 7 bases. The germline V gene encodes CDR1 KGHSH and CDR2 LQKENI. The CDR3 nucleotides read TGTGCCAGCTGCCCGGGAGATACGCAGTATTTT. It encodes CASCPGDTQYF.

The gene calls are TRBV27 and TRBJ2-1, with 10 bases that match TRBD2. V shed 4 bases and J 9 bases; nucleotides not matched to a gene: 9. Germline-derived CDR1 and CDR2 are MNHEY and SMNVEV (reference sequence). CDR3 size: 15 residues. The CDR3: CASSSLSGRAGEQFF. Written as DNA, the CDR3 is TGTGCCAGCAGTTCTCTGAGCGGGAGGGCCGGTGAGCAGTTCTTC.

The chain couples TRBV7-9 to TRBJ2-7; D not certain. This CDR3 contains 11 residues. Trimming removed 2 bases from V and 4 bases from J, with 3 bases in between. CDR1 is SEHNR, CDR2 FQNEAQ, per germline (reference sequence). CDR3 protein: CASSLNYEQYF. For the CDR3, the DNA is TGTGCCAGCAGCTTAAATTACGAGCAGTACTTC.

CDR3 loop: CASSFGGDEQFF. DNA of the CDR3: TGTGCCAGCAGCTTTGGGGGGGATGAGCAGTTCTTC. The chain uses TRBV7-3 and TRBJ2-1; TRBD2 matches 7 bases. Trimming at V came to 3 bases and at J to 8 bases, leaving 1 base not matched to a gene. Germline loops: CDR1 SGHTA, CDR2 FQGTGA. This CDR3 contains 12 residues. Together with reference TRBV7-3 and TRBJ2-1, the CDR3 gives the full variable domain: GAGVSQTPSNKVTEKGKYVELRCDPISGHTALYWYRQSLGQGPEFLIYFQGTGAADDSGLPNDRFFAVRPEGSVSTLKIQRTERGDSAVYLCASSFGGDEQFFGPGTRLTVL.

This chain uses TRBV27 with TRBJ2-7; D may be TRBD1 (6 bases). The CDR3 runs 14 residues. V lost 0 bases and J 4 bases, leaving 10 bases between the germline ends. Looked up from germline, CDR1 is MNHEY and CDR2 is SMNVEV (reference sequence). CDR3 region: CASSLSIRGYEQYF. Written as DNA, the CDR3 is TGTGCCAGCAGTTTATCGATTAGGGGGTACGAGCAGTACTTC.

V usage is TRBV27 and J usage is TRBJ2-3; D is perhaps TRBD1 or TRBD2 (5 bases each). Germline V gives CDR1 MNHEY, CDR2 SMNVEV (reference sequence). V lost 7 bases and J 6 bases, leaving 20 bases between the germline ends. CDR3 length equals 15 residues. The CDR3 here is CASNPRGPWGDTQYF. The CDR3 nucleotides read TGTGCCAGCAATCCTCGGGGACCATGGGGGGATACGCAGTATTTT.

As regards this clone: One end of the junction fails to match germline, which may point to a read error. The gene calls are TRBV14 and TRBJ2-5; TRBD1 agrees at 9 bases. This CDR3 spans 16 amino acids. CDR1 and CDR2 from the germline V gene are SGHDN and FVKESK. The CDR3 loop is CASSEDDRGSQETQYF. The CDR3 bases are TGTGCCAGCAGCGAAGACGACAGGGGGAGCCAAGAGACCCAGTACTTC. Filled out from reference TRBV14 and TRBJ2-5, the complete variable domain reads EAGVTQFPSHSVIEKGQTVTLRCDPISGHDNLYWYRRVMGKEIKFLLHFVKESKQDESGMPNNRFLAERTGGTYSTLKVQPAELEDSGVYFCASSEDDRGSQETQYFGPGTRLLVL.

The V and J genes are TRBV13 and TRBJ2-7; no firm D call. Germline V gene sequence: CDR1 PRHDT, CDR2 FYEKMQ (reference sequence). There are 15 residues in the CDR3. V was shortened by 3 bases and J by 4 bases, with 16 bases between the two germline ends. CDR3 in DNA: TGTGCCAGCAGCTTGAGTGACGGGTCAGCATACGAGCAGTACTTC. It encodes CASSLSDGSAYEQYF. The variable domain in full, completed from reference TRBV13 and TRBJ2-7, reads AAGVIQSPRHLIKEKRETATLKCYPIPRHDTVYWYQQGPGQDPQFLISFYEKMQSDKGSIPDRFSAQQFSDYHSELNMSSLELGDSALYFCASSLSDGSAYEQYFGPGTRLTVT.

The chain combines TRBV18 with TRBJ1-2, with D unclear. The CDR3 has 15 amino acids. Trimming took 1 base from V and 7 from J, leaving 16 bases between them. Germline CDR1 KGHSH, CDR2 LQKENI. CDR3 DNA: TGTGCCAGCTCACCACGGGAAGGCAGTTCCTCTGGCTACACCTTC. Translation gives CASSPREGSSSGYTF.

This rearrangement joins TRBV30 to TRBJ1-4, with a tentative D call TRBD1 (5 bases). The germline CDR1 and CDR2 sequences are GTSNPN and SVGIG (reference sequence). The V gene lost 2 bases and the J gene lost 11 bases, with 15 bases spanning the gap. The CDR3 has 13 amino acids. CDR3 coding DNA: TGTGCCTGGAGTTTGACCTTGGGGGAGAAACTGTTTTTT. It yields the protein CAWSLTLGEKLFF.